This passage covers 27 T cell receptor beta chains from one sample sequenced in a study of blood T cell repertoires in COVID-19. This table comes from immunoSEQ multiplex PCR, and its TCRdb copy is limited to in-frame clones, with some not included. The table has around 130,000 clones, approximately 83% seen once; the top ten hold approximately 20%. Sequenced material: peripheral blood. The receptors derive from a woman aged 45 to 65 who had recovered from COVID-19.

The chain joins TRBV5-5 to TRBJ1-5; 9 bases map to TRBD1. This CDR3 has 16 amino acids. The germline V gene encodes CDR1 SGHKS and CDR2 YYEKEE (reference sequence). V trimming: 4 bases; J trimming: 7 bases; junction bases outside the gene matches: 12. This chain's CDR3 is CASSQSAGTGRQPQHF. CDR3 DNA: TGTGCCAGCAGCCAATCCGCCGGGACAGGGAGGCAGCCCCAGCATTTT.

The count of this clone is one. The V call is TRBV15, the J call TRBJ2-7; no reliable D call. This CDR3 has 12 amino acids. The germline CDR1 and CDR2 sequences are LNHNV and YYDKDF (reference sequence). V dropped 0 bases and J dropped 9 bases, with 9 bases sitting between them. CDR3 protein: CATSRDAAVQYF. The CDR3 bases are TGTGCCACCAGCAGAGATGCTGCGGTGCAGTACTTC.

This clone appeared a single time. The V and J genes are TRBV3-1 (or the pseudogene TRBV3-2) and TRBJ1-5, with D perhaps matching TRBD1 (5 bases). The germline gives CDR1 LGHDT, CDR2 YNNKEL (reference sequence). Trimming stripped 1 base from V and 6 bases from J, with 10 bases between. The CDR3 is made up of 14 amino acids. DNA for the CDR3: TGTGCCAGCAGCCAAGGCAGGGTAAGTCAGCCCCAGCATTTT. It specifies CASSQGRVSQPQHF.

The chain has TRBV14 and TRBJ1-2, with D possibly TRBD1 on 6 matching bases. V shed 3 bases and J shed 4 bases, with 18 bases lying between them. The germline V gene has CDR1 SGHDN and CDR2 FVKESK. The CDR3 covers 16 residues. The CDR3 loop is CASSQETGENRYGYTF. The CDR3 DNA is TGTGCCAGCAGCCAGGAGACAGGAGAAAATCGCTATGGCTACACCTTC. The full variable domain, completed using reference TRBV14 and TRBJ1-2, is EAGVTQFPSHSVIEKGQTVTLRCDPISGHDNLYWYRRVMGKEIKFLLHFVKESKQDESGMPNNRFLAERTGGTYSTLKVQPAELEDSGVYFCASSQETGENRYGYTFGSGTRLTVV.

This chain uses TRBV5-1 with TRBJ2-5; D may be TRBD1 (6 bases). Germline values: CDR1 SGHRS, CDR2 YFSETQ. Trimming shortened V by 1 base and J by 5 bases, and 18 bases separated the two germline ends. CDR3 length equals 16 residues. The chain's CDR3 is CASSLYGLGQSETQYF. CDR3 sequence (DNA): TGCGCCAGCAGCTTGTATGGGTTGGGACAATCGGAGACCCAGTACTTC.

The V and J genes are TRBV11-2 and TRBJ2-5, with TRBD2 matching over 12 bases. The ends lost 5 bases at V and 4 bases at J; junction bases unmatched: 8. The V gene's germline CDR1 is SGHAT and CDR2 FQNNGV. This CDR3 is built from 16 residues. The CDR3 here is CASSLLAGGGVETQYF. DNA for the CDR3: TGTGCCAGCAGCCTACTAGCGGGGGGTGGAGTAGAGACCCAGTACTTC.

V is TRBV21-1 and J is TRBJ2-1; TRBD2 reflects the table's D call only, with no check against the DNA. TRBV21-1 is flagged as a pseudogene. The CDR3 contains 13 residues. DNA for the CDR3: TGTGCCAGCAGCAAGGGGGAGGGCCTTTTTCCGTTCTTC. Translated, it gives CASSKGEGLFPFF.

CDR3 in amino acids: CASSYEGTALSYTF. CDR3 sequence (DNA): TGTGCCAGCAGTTACGAGGGGACAGCGTTGAGCTACACCTTC. The chain carries TRBV6-5 and TRBJ1-2; 7 bases map to TRBD1. CDR3 size: 14 residues. The trim removed 2 bases at V and 9 bases at J, leaving 9 bases unmatched. Looked up from germline, CDR1 is MNHEY and CDR2 is SVGAGI.

This clone has only one observation. The rearrangement uses TRBV27 and TRBJ2-7; maybe TRBD2 (6 bases). The CDR3 runs 14 residues. Germline V gene data show CDR1 as MNHEY and CDR2 as SMNVEV (reference sequence). Deletions cut 8 bases from V and 3 bases from J, with 17 bases between. CDR3 protein: CASALQEGYYEQYF. The DNA of the CDR3 is TGTGCCAGCGCCCTCCAGGAGGGCTACTACGAGCAGTACTTC.

The CDR3 sequence: CASSFPGGGNEQFF. The CDR3 coding sequence is TGTGCCAGCAGCTTTCCAGGGGGCGGCAATGAGCAGTTCTTC. This chain joins TRBV5-4 and TRBJ2-1; 8 bases match TRBD1. CDR3 length equals 14 residues. Germline CDR1 and CDR2: SGHNT and YYREEE (reference sequence). Trimming removed 2 bases from V and 6 bases from J; junction bases left unmatched: 4. Complete variable domain (other parts from reference TRBV5-4 and TRBJ2-1): ETGVTQSPTHLIKTRGQQVTLRCSSQSGHNTVSWYQQALGQGPQFIFQYYREEENGRGNFPPRFSGLQFPNYSSELNVNALELDDSALYLCASSFPGGGNEQFFGPGTRLTVL.

This chain connects TRBV5-1 to TRBJ1-1; D is unresolved. Trimming shortened V by 0 bases and J by 3 bases, and 9 bases separated the two germline ends. The germline CDR1 and CDR2 sequences are SGHRS and YFSETQ. The CDR3 totals 14 residues. The CDR3 protein is CASSLGSLDTEAFF. In DNA, the CDR3 is TGCGCCAGCAGCTTGGGTAGCCTCGACACTGAAGCTTTCTTT.

This rearrangement joins TRBV5-1 to TRBJ1-1, with D perhaps TRBD1 (5 bases). Trimming took off 4 bases at V and 0 bases at J, with 10 bases between the two ends. The CDR3 is 14 residues long. Germline V lookup: CDR1 SGHRS, CDR2 YFSETQ. This CDR3 reads CASSPGHMNTEAFF. The CDR3 region has the DNA TGCGCCAGCAGCCCTGGACACATGAACACTGAAGCTTTCTTT.

This clone was seen a few times. The genes are TRBV7-2 and TRBJ1-5, with 10 bases that match TRBD1. The germline CDR1 and CDR2 sequences are SGHTA and FQGNSA. Trimming removed 3 bases from V and 2 bases from J; junction bases left unmatched: 1. The CDR3 runs to 15 residues. CDR3 bases: TGTGCCAGCAGCTTCGGGACAGGGGGCAATCAGCCCCAGCATTTT. Protein: CASSFGTGGNQPQHF.

The chain carries TRBV5-1 and TRBJ2-5; possibly TRBD2 for D (7 bases). The V gene lost 4 bases and the J gene lost 1 base, with 11 bases spanning the gap. The CDR3 spans 14 residues. The V gene's germline CDR1 is SGHRS and CDR2 YFSETQ. The CDR3 DNA follows: TGCGCCAGCAGCCGGGGGGCACTCCAAGAGACCCAGTACTTC. It is translated as CASSRGALQETQYF.

This chain joins TRBV2 and TRBJ1-5; TRBD1 agrees at 9 bases. The CDR3 runs to 14 residues. CDR1 and CDR2 (germline): SNHLY, FYNNEI. The V and J ends lost 5 bases and 5 bases, in that order; junction bases with no gene match: 4. The CDR3 protein is CASSSQGADQPQHF. In DNA form, the CDR3 reads TGTGCCAGCAGTTCACAGGGGGCGGATCAGCCCCAGCATTTT.

The chain is built from TRBV5-1 and TRBJ1-6; 9 bases align to TRBD1. Germline CDR1 SGHRS, CDR2 YFSETQ. This CDR3 is 15 amino acids long. V lost 5 bases and J lost 10; bases outside the gene matches: 10. The CDR3: CASRRIRDRESPLHF. Written as DNA, the CDR3 is TGCGCCAGCAGACGTATCCGGGACAGGGAATCACCCCTCCACTTT.

In this sample, this clone turned up once. This chain links TRBV29-1 with TRBJ2-2, with 7 bases that match TRBD2. Trimming took 7 bases from V and 3 from J; bases not matched to a gene: 5. Germline CDR1 SQVTM, CDR2 ANQGSEA. CDR3 length: 13 residues. CDR3 loop: CSADGRHTGELFF. In nucleotides, the CDR3 is TGCAGCGCTGACGGGAGGCACACCGGGGAGCTGTTTTTT.

This chain uses TRBV5-4 with TRBJ2-5; 7 bases are a match to TRBD2. The germline CDR1 and CDR2 sequences are SGHNT and YYREEE (reference sequence). This CDR3 spans 14 amino acids. The ends lost 4 bases at V and 0 bases at J; junction bases unmatched: 3. CDR3 nucleotides: TGTGCCAGCAGCCCGGGGAGGGACCAAGAGACCCAGTACTTC. Protein sequence: CASSPGRDQETQYF.

The chain couples TRBV12-3 or TRBV12-4 to TRBJ1-2, with D tentatively TRBD1 (5 bases). V shed 7 bases and J shed 8 bases, with 17 bases lying between them. The CDR3 runs to 13 residues. The CDR3 is CASIPGDGAGYTF. Written as DNA, the CDR3 is TGTGCCAGCATTCCGGGGGACGGCGCGGGCTACACCTTC.

The rearrangement joins TRBV30 to TRBJ2-6; 10 nucleotides agree with TRBD1. This CDR3 is built from 14 residues. The trim removed 0 bases at V and 16 bases at J, leaving 9 bases unmatched. Germline lookup yields CDR1 GTSNPN and CDR2 SVGIG (reference sequence). The CDR3 protein is CAWSVWDRGIPLTF. Here the CDR3 DNA reads TGTGCCTGGAGTGTTTGGGACAGGGGAATCCCTCTGACTTTC.

The table lists this clone with a count of one. This chain uses TRBV10-2 with TRBJ2-7; unclear D gene. The CDR3 sequence is 12 residues long. The germline V gene has CDR1 WSHSY and CDR2 SAAADI. Trimming removed 6 bases from V and 3 bases from J, with 9 bases in between. The CDR3 nucleotides are TGCGCCAGCAGGAGTCTCGACTACGAGCAGTACTTC. It encodes CASRSLDYEQYF.

This chain uses TRBV7-7 with TRBJ2-1, with 9 bases fitting TRBD2. Trimming removed 6 bases from V and 8 bases from J; junction bases left unmatched: 14. The CDR3 is 16 residues long. From germline, CDR1 is SSHAT and CDR2 FNYEAQ (reference sequence). CDR3: CASSPRGLAGRYEQFF. Written as DNA, the CDR3 is TGTGCCAGCAGTCCAAGGGGTCTAGCGGGAAGGTATGAGCAGTTCTTC.

The CDR3 region has the DNA TGTGCCAGCAGCGAGACCCAGCGAGTCGGTCGGGATACGCAGTATTTT. It yields the protein CASSETQRVGRDTQYF. The gene calls are TRBV9 and TRBJ2-3; D is undetermined. Germline V lookup: CDR1 SGDLS, CDR2 YYNGEE. CDR3 length: 16 amino acids. V lost 3 bases and J lost 6, with 20 bases in between.

The CDR3 nucleotides read TGTGCCAGCACCATCAGGGGGACCGGGTCCTACGAGCAGTACTTC. This gives the protein CASTIRGTGSYEQYF. The J gene is TRBJ2-7, the V gene TRBV12-1; the table's D gene call, TRBD1, was not cross checked with the DNA. TRBV12-1 is a known pseudogene. The CDR3 consists of 15 residues.

This chain joins TRBV7-8 and TRBJ2-7; 10 bases match TRBD1. Losses at the gene ends were 5 bases for V and 4 bases for J; bases not matched to a gene: 5. The CDR3 has 14 residues. The germline gives CDR1 SGHVS, CDR2 FQNEAQ. The CDR3 reads CASSERQGAYEQYF. DNA for the CDR3: TGTGCCAGCAGCGAACGACAGGGGGCTTACGAGCAGTACTTC.

V is TRBV5-4 and J is TRBJ2-7; perhaps TRBD2 as D (7 bases). The V gene lost 4 bases and the J gene lost 3 bases, with 14 bases spanning the gap. Germline V gene data show CDR1 as SGHNT and CDR2 as YYREEE (reference sequence). This CDR3 region has 14 residues. The CDR3 DNA sequence: TGTGCCAGCAGCCCGGGGGGCCCCCTCTACGAGCAGTACTTC. Its translation: CASSPGGPLYEQYF.

V and J are TRBV5-1 and TRBJ2-3; 8 nucleotides align to TRBD2. The V segment lost 2 bases and the J segment 4 bases; nucleotides outside the gene matches: 9. CDR1 is SGHRS and CDR2 is YFSETQ in the germline V gene. The CDR3 is 16 residues long. CDR3 bases: TGCGCCAGCAGCTTACAAACCGGGACTAGTGCAGATACGCAGTATTTT. The encoded protein is CASSLQTGTSADTQYF.